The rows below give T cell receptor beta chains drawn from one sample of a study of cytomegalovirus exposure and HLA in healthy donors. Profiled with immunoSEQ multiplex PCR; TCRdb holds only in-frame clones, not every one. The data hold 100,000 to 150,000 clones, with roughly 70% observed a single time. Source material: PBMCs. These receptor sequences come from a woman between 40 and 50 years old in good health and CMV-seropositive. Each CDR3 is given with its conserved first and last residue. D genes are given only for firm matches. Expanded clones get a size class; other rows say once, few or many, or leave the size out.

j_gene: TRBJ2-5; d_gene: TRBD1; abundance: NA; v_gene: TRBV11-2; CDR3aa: CASSLAGGAETQYF; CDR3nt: TGTGCCAGCAGCTTAGCAGGGGGTGCCGAGACCCAGTACTTC
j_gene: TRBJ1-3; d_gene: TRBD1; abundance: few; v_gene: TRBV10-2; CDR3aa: CASSLVRQGGPGNTIYF; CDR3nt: TGCGCCAGCAGTTTAGTTCGACAGGGCGGACCTGGAAACACCATATATTTT
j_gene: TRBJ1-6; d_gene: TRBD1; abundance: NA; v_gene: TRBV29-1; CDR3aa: CSVGDREGSPLHF; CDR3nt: TGCAGCGTTGGAGACAGGGAAGGGTCACCCCTCCACTTT
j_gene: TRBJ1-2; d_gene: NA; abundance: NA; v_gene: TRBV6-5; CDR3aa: CASRGINYGYTF; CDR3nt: TGTGCCAGTCGGGGGATTAACTATGGCTACACCTTC
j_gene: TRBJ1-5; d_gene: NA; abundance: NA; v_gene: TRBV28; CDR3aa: CASNTGIIGNQPQHF; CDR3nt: TGTGCCAGCAATACAGGGATTATTGGCAATCAGCCCCAGCATTTT
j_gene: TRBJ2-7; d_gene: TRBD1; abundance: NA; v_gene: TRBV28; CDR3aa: CASLGTDYYEQYF; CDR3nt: TGTGCCAGCCTTGGGACAGACTACTACGAGCAGTACTTC
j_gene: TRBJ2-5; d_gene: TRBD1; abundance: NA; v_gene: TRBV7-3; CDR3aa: CASSRTGGIQETQYF; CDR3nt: TGTGCCAGCAGCCGGACAGGGGGCATACAAGAGACCCAGTACTTC
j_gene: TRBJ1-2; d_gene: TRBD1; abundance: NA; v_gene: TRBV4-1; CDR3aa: CASSQAFTGGGYTF; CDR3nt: TGCGCCAGCAGCCAGGCTTTTACAGGGGGAGGCTACACCTTC
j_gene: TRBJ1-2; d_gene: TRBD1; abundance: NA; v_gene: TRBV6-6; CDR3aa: CASSTDRERGYTF; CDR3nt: TGTGCCAGCAGCACAGACAGGGAGCGTGGCTACACCTTC
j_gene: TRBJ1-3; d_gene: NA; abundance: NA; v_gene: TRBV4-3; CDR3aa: CASSLSSGNTIYF; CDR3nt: TGCGCCAGCTCCCTGAGCTCTGGAAACACCATATATTTT
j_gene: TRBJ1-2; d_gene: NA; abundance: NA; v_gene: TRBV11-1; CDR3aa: CASSLVQNYGYTF; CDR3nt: TGTGCCAGCAGCTTAGTCCAGAACTATGGCTACACCTTC
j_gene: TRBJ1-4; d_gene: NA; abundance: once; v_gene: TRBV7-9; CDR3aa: CASSLVRTTHEKLFF; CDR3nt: TGTGCCAGCAGCTTAGTTCGGACTACCCATGAAAAACTGTTTTTT
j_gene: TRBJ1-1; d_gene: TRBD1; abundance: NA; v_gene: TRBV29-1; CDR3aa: CSAQGQDTEAFF; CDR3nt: TGCAGCGCACAGGGACAGGACACTGAAGCTTTCTTT
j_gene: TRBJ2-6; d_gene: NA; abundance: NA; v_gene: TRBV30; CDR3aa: CAWRLSGANVLTF; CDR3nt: TGTGCCTGGAGGCTATCTGGGGCCAACGTCCTGACTTTC
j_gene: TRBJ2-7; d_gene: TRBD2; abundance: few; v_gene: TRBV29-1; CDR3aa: CSVEVGLAVCYSYEQYF; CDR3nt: TGCAGCGTTGAAGTAGGGCTAGCGGTGTGCTACTCCTACGAGCAGTACTTC
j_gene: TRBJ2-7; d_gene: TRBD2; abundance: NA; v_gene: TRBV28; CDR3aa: CASSLPGLGPYEQYF; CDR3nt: TGTGCCAGCAGTTTACCTGGACTAGGTCCCTACGAGCAGTACTTC
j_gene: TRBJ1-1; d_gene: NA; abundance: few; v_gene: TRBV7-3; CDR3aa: CASSLSRDTEAFF; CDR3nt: TGTGCCAGCAGCTTGTCCAGGGACACTGAAGCTTTCTTT